The entry below describes one T cell receptor beta chain. The data belong to a study of PD-L1 blockade in urothelial cancer. About the study: Researchers looked at the blood 3 weeks (second dose) and 6 weeks after treatment began.

Clones were read by immunoSEQ multiplex PCR, and TCRdb kept only the in-frame ones, dropping some. This sample has fewer than 50,000 clones; around four fifths occur once, and the top ten carry more than 3%. Sample time point: pretreatment peripheral blood. From germline, CDR1 is SQVTM and CDR2 ANQGSEA. V dropped 5 bases and J dropped 4 bases, with 20 bases sitting between them. The CDR3 is 15 amino acids. The specimen was PBMCs, collected around atezolizumab (anti-PD-L1) treatment. The chain combines TRBV29-1 with TRBJ1-1; D is ambiguous. This clonotype originated in an older man with urothelial cancer. For the CDR3, the DNA is TGCAGCGTTACTCCTGGAGGCGGAGTAGGCACTGAAGCTTTCTTT. It yields the protein CSVTPGGGVGTEAFF. The full variable domain, with the rest looked up from reference TRBV29-1 and TRBJ1-1, is SAVISQKPSRDICQRGTSLTIQCQVDSQVTMMFWYRQQPGQSLTLIATANQGSEATYESGFVIDKFPISRPNLTFSTLTVSNMSPEDSSIYLCSVTPGGGVGTEAFFGQGTRLTVV.